Listed here is a single T cell receptor (beta chain). Authors' processing steps: Estimates of nucleated cell counts were drawn from the amplification of reference gene primers. The assay was immunoSEQ multiplex PCR, and TCRdb's table has in-frame clones only and misses some. D and trimming were read from the DNA, whereas the V and J calls and clone size are those reported in that table. The table lists tens of thousands of clones, around 80% of them singletons. This CDR3 has 16 residues. Germline V gene lookup returns CDR1 SGHTA and CDR2 FQGNSA. After removal of 1 base from V and 12 bases from J, the junction contained 11 bases not matched to a gene. The data originate from a study of blood T cell repertoires in COVID-19. The wider study: COVID-19 samples collected from the United States, Italy and Spain covered acute and convalescent phases. In each case, the material was cDNA or gDNA derived from T cells, B-cell-depleted T cells, or PBMCs.

Sample: peripheral blood. This rearrangement joins TRBV7-2 to TRBJ2-3, with 12 bases that match TRBD2. This clonotype originated in a woman of 80 years or more with active or convalescent COVID-19. The CDR3 nucleotides are TGTGCCAGCAGCTTAGTGGCTAGCGGGGGGGGGCCTAATCAGTATTTT. It translates to CASSLVASGGGPNQYF.